These T cell receptor beta chains were read from a single sample in a study of cytomegalovirus exposure and HLA in healthy donors. Data came from immunoSEQ multiplex PCR; TCRdb stores just in-frame clones and leaves some out. The sample has 130,000 to 150,000 clones, around four fifths seen once. Specimen: PBMCs. These receptor sequences come from a man younger than 40 in good health and CMV-seronegative. The conserved cysteine and the conserved F or W are not part of the CDR3 here.

TRBV6-5 | ASSSGESNQPQH
TRBV5-1 | ASSPGAGTDEQY
TRBV19 | ASSWGVTNTEAF
TRBV29-1 | SAGREGMFETQY
TRBV28 | ASLQGQGGTEAF
TRBV5-4 | ASRTSGSFTPYNEQF
TRBV5-4 | ASSLGGQGDEKLF
TRBV5-6 | ASSLAPGLADTDTQY
TRBV9 | ASSVVYPGEAF
TRBV4-2 | ASSQADGGNEQY
TRBV6-5 | ASTPPGVETQY
TRBV2 | ATKGPRTRRTEAF
TRBV28 | ASSPGTGKAGANVLT
TRBV5-6 | ASSLGQAIGTNEKLF
TRBV28 | ASSPTQGLTGGTDTQY
TRBV27 | ASSGYRGPLLRELF
TRBV7-9 | ASSSRGRYGYT
TRBV11-2 | ASSWGGAHEQY
TRBV28 | ASENGGPVETQY
TRBV10-2 | ASRVGENDQPQH
TRBV5-1 | ASSPKWTGGEETQY
TRBV4-1 | ASSHVGGALEEKLF
TRBV4-1 | ASSQVRGGDEQY
TRBV2 | ASSVGHSPYEQY
TRBV4-1 | ASSQTQETQY
TRBV27 | ASSHYRGKLHGYT
TRBV18 | ASSPSTGGEAGNTIY
TRBV27 | ASRRQGAGQPQH
TRBV5-4 | ASSPRQGRGTDTQY
TRBV6-5 | ASSYWRSDRPSKAF
TRBV19 | ATTSGTEGGGELF
TRBV4-1 | ASSHEMNTEAF
TRBV7-2 | ASSLEETNEKLF
TRBV5-1 | ASSLEGATDGYT
TRBV7-9 | ASSSDRTSNYGYT
TRBV4-1 | ASSQGAIPAYEQY
TRBV5-1 | ASSLLRGEDSPLH
TRBV6-5 | AGTMTGELF
TRBV9 | ASSVGVGTGQNIQY
TRBV28 | ASSSPGQGAREQY
TRBV27 | ASSLTSGELF
TRBV9 | ASSLHPGQGEAF
TRBV10-1 | ASSPGVNQPQH
TRBV6-1 | ASSERGLRNNYGYT
TRBV6-7 | ASSYSVSGIDQETQY
TRBV28 | ASSAWTGRTSTNTGELF
TRBV11-2 | ASSDGTSYEQY
TRBV19 | ASSIGRQLNQPQH